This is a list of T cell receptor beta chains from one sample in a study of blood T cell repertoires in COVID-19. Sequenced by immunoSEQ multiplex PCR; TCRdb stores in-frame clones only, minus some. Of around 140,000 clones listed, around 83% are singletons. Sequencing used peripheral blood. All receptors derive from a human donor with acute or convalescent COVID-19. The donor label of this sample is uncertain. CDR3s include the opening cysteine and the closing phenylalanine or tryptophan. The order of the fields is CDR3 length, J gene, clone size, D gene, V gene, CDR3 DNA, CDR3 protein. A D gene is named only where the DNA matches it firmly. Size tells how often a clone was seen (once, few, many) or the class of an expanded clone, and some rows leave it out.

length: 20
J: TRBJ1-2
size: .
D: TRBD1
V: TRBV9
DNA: TGTGCCAGCAGCGCCGGCAGGGGGGCAAATCCGGGACAGGGGGCCTCTGGCTACACCTTC
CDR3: CASSAGRGANPGQGASGYTF

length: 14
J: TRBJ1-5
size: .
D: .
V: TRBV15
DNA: TGTGCCACCAGCAGAGATCCAGGTCCTCAGCCCCAGCATTTT
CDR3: CATSRDPGPQPQHF

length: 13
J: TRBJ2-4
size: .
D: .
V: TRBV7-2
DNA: TGTGCCAGCAGCTCGACTGGCGTTAACATTCAGTACTTC
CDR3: CASSSTGVNIQYF

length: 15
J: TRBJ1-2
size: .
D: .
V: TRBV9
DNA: TGTGCCAGCAGCGTAGGTGGCAGTCCGCTCTATGGCTACACCTTC
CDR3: CASSVGGSPLYGYTF

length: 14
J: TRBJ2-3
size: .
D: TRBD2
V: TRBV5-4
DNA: TGTGCCAGCAGCTTACTAGCGGAGGCAGATACGCAGTATTTT
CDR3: CASSLLAEADTQYF

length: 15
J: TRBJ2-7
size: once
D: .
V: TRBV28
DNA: TGTGCCAGCAGCCGTTCCTCCTCGGGGAACTACGAGCAGTACTTC
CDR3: CASSRSSSGNYEQYF

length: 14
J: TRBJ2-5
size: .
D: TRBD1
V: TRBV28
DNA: TGTGCCAGTGGACAGGGGACCTTTGAAGAGACCCAGTACTTC
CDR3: CASGQGTFEETQYF

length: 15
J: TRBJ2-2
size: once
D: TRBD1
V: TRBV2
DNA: TGTGCCAGCAGTTTAACAGGGGGCGCGGGCGGGGAGCTGTTTTTT
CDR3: CASSLTGGAGGELFF

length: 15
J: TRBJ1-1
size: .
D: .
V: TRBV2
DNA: TGTGCCAGCACCCTATCAGGGGTCTCAAACACTGAAGCTTTCTTT
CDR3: CASTLSGVSNTEAFF

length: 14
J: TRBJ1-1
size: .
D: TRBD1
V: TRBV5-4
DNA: TGTGCCAGCAGCCCACAGGGGATGAACACTGAAGCTTTCTTT
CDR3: CASSPQGMNTEAFF

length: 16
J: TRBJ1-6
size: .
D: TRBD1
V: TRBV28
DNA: TGTGCCAGCAGTCGGACCCCGGGACAGGGGCGGTCACCCCTCCACTTT
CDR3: CASSRTPGQGRSPLHF

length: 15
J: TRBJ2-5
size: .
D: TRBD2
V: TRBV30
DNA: TGTGCCTGGAGTTACGGACTAGCGGGGCAAGAGACCCAGTACTTC
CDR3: CAWSYGLAGQETQYF

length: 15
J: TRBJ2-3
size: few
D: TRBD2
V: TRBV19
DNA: TGTGCCAGTAGTATTCGGCGGGGGGGCACAGATACGCAGTATTTT
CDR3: CASSIRRGGTDTQYF

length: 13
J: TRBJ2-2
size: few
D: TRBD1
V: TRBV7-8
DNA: TGTGCCAGCATAAGGACAGGCACCGGGGAGCTGTTTTTT
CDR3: CASIRTGTGELFF

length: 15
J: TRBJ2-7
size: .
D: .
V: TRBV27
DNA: TGTGCCAGCAGTTCGAGGTATGACGGCTCCTACGAGCAGTACTTC
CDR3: CASSSRYDGSYEQYF

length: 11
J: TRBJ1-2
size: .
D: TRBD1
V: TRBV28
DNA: TGTGCCACCGACAGGGGCGTCGGCTACACCTTC
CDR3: CATDRGVGYTF

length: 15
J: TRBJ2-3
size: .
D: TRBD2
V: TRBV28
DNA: TGTGCCAGCAGTTCGGCGGCGGGGGGCACAGATACGCAGTATTTT
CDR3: CASSSAAGGTDTQYF

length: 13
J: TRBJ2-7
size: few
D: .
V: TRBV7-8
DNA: TGTGCCAGCAGCGCAGGGGTCTCCTACGAGCAGTACTTC
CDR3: CASSAGVSYEQYF

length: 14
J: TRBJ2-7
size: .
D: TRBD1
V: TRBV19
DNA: TGTGCCAGTAGTGCCTGGACAGGGGGCTACGAGCAGTACTTC
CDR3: CASSAWTGGYEQYF

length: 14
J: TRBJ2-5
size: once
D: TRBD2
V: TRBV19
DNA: TGTGCCAGTAGTTTAGGACTAGCGGGGCAGACCCAGTACTTC
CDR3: CASSLGLAGQTQYF

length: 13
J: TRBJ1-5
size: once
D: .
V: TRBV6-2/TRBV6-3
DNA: TGTGCCAGCAGCCGGGAGGGCCAACAGCCCCAGCATTTT
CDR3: CASSREGQQPQHF

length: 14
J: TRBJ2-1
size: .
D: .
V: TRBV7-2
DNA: TGTGCCAGCAGCCAATCAGGGTTTTACAATGAGCAGTTCTTC
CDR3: CASSQSGFYNEQFF

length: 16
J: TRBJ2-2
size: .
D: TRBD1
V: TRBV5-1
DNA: TGCGCCAGCAGCTTGAGAGGGGGCCCGAACACCGGGGAGCTGTTTTTT
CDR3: CASSLRGGPNTGELFF

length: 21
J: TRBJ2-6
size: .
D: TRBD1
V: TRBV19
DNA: TGTGCCAGTAGTATTTTGGGACAGGGGTCTTACCCCCTCTCTGGGGCCAACGTCCTGACTTTC
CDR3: CASSILGQGSYPLSGANVLTF

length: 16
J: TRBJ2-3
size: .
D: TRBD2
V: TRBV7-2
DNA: TGTGCCAGCAGCTTGGGAAGCGGGGGGAGCACAGATACGCAGTATTTT
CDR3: CASSLGSGGSTDTQYF

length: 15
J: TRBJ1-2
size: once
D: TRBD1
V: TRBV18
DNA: TGTGCCAGCTCACCACCCCCCGGGACAGGACATGGCTACACCTTC
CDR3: CASSPPPGTGHGYTF

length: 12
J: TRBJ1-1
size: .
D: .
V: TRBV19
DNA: TGTGCCAGTTGGGCGGGGAACACTGAAGCTTTCTTT
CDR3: CASWAGNTEAFF

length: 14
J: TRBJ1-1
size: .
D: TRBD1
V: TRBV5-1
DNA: TGCGCCAGCAGCGGGGGACAGCCGAACACTGAAGCTTTCTTT
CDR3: CASSGGQPNTEAFF

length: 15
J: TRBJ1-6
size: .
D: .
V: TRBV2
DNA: TGTGCCAGCAAGGTGGACGGGGTGGGTAATTCACCCCTCCACTTT
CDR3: CASKVDGVGNSPLHF

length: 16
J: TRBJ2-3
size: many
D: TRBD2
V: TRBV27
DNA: TGTGCCAGCAGTTCCTGGACTAGCGGGAGTACAGATACGCAGTATTTT
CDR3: CASSSWTSGSTDTQYF

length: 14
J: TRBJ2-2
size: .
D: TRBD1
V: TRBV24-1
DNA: TGTGCCACCAGCGACAGGGGGGGGACCGGGGAGCTGTTTTTT
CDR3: CATSDRGGTGELFF

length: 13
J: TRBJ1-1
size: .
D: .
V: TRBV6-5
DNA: TGTGCCGGAAAGCGGGGCACGAACACTGAAGCTTTCTTT
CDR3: CAGKRGTNTEAFF

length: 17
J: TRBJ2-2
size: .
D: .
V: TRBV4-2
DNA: TGTGCCAGCAGCCCAAGAGCGCAGCGGGCGGGCACCGGGGAGCTGTTTTTT
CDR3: CASSPRAQRAGTGELFF

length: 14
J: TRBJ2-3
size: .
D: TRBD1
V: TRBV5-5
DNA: TGTGCCAGCAGCTTGCGGACAGGGCAAGATACGCAGTATTTT
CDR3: CASSLRTGQDTQYF